The 5 T cell receptor beta chains reported below all come from one sample, sequenced in a study of blood T cell repertoires in COVID-19. TCRdb's copy holds only in-frame clones and misses some; the assay was immunoSEQ multiplex PCR. Of a few hundred thousand clones in the sample, 88% were seen once. The material sequenced was PBMCs or T cells enriched from blood (not recorded which). The receptors originated from a young woman who had been exposed to COVID-19.

The genes are TRBV5-1 and TRBJ1-4, with 9 bases that match TRBD1. Germline V gene sequence: CDR1 SGHRS, CDR2 YFSETQ. The CDR3 extends over 14 amino acids. The V and J ends lost 2 bases and 8 bases, in that order; junction bases with no gene match: 4. CDR3: CASSLGGQGEKLFF. Written as DNA, the CDR3 is TGCGCCAGCAGCTTAGGGGGACAGGGAGAAAAACTGTTTTTT.

V gene TRBV7-8 combines with J gene TRBJ2-3; 9 positions match TRBD2. The CDR3 is made up of 16 amino acids. Germline V gene sequence: CDR1 SGHVS, CDR2 FQNEAQ. J gave up 7 bases and V 5 bases, and 13 bases lay outside the gene matches. The CDR3 sequence is CASSEPGLATLYTQYF. The CDR3 DNA is TGTGCCAGCAGCGAACCGGGACTAGCTACACTTTATACGCAGTATTTT.

This clone was counted between two and nine times. The chain combines TRBV25-1 with TRBJ1-6; a possible D gene is TRBD1 (5 bases). Trimming pared 0 bases from V and 7 bases from J, leaving 10 bases between. CDR1 and CDR2 (germline): MGHDK, SYGVNS. The CDR3 spans 15 residues. CDR3 nucleotide sequence: TGTGCCAGCAGTGAATACCAGGGCGTCAATTCACCCCTCCACTTT. This sequence encodes CASSEYQGVNSPLHF.

The rearrangement uses TRBV5-4 and TRBJ2-2; TRBD2 agrees at 13 bases. The CDR3 runs to 19 residues. Germline CDR1 SGHNT, CDR2 YYREEE (reference sequence). V gave up 4 bases and J gave up 3 bases; unmatched junction bases: 12. The CDR3 DNA reads TGTGCCAGCAGCCGAAACCGCTTAGGACTAGCGGGAGACACCGGGGAGCTGTTTTTT. Protein sequence: CASSRNRLGLAGDTGELFF.

This chain joins TRBV3-1 (or the pseudogene TRBV3-2) and TRBJ2-3; D is perhaps TRBD1 (5 bases). Per the germline V gene, CDR1 is LGHDT and CDR2 is YNNKEL (reference sequence). The CDR3 is 15 residues long. V lost 4 bases and J 3 bases, leaving 14 bases between the germline ends. The chain's CDR3 is CASSPRGMGTDTQYF. The CDR3 DNA reads as TGTGCCAGCAGCCCTAGGGGAATGGGGACAGATACGCAGTATTTT.